The 29 T cell receptor beta chains below come from one sample, sequenced in a study of T cell changes during pregnancy in multiple sclerosis. Assay: immunoSEQ multiplex PCR; the TCRdb copy retains only in-frame clones and omits some. The data hold some 60,000 clones, with more than 75% observed a single time. This sample comprised peripheral blood, obtained in the first trimester of pregnancy. Receptor source: a female donor in good health, enrolled as a control in a pregnancy study.

The chain is built from TRBV9 and TRBJ2-7; the D is unclear. Germline V gives CDR1 SGDLS, CDR2 YYNGEE. CDR3 length equals 12 residues. Trimming pared 9 bases from V and 0 bases from J, leaving 10 bases between. CDR3: CANPNGSYEQYF. CDR3 nucleotides: TGTGCCAACCCCAACGGCTCCTACGAGCAGTACTTC.

The genes are TRBV30 and TRBJ1-6; no reliable D call. The CDR3 contains 14 residues. Per germline, CDR1 GTSNPN and CDR2 SVGIG (reference sequence). V was clipped by 0 bases and J by 10 bases, with 13 bases between them. The CDR3 loop is CAWSVDSQASPLHF. The CDR3 DNA follows: TGTGCCTGGAGTGTAGATTCGCAGGCGTCACCCCTCCACTTT.

The chain uses TRBV5-1 and TRBJ2-6; TRBD1 aligns across 7 bases. The ends lost 5 bases at V and 1 base at J; junction bases unmatched: 3. There are 15 residues in the CDR3. Germline V lookup: CDR1 SGHRS, CDR2 YFSETQ. The CDR3 loop reads CASSQGVSGANVLTF. As DNA, the CDR3 is TGCGCCAGCAGTCAGGGGGTTTCTGGGGCCAACGTCCTGACTTTC.

V and J are TRBV4-2 and TRBJ2-3; 8 bases line up with TRBD1. CDR3 size: 15 residues. Germline V gives CDR1 LGHNA, CDR2 YNFKEQ. Unmatched junction bases numbered 2, after V lost 3 bases and J lost 0 bases. The CDR3 region is CASSHNRGSTDTQYF. The CDR3 nucleotides are TGTGCCAGCAGCCACAACAGGGGGAGCACAGATACGCAGTATTTT.

The chain has TRBV6-5 and TRBJ1-5, with TRBD1 identical over 9 bases. Germline loops: CDR1 MNHEY, CDR2 SVGAGI. This CDR3 has 15 residues. With 6 bases clipped from V and 2 bases from J, the junction kept 5 bases outside the gene matches. CDR3 residues: CASSTTGGGNQPQHF. The CDR3, as DNA: TGTGCCAGCAGCACTACAGGGGGCGGCAATCAGCCCCAGCATTTT.

The genes are TRBV9 and TRBJ2-1, with TRBD2 matching 11 bases. Trimming removed 4 bases from V and 3 bases from J; junction bases left unmatched: 3. In germline, CDR1 is SGDLS, CDR2 YYNGEE. This CDR3 region has 15 residues. The DNA for the CDR3 is TGTGCCAGCAGCATCGGGACTAGCGGCTACAATGAGCAGTTCTTC. This codes for CASSIGTSGYNEQFF.

This chain links TRBV5-1 with TRBJ2-7; 10 bases are shared with TRBD1. The germline CDR1 and CDR2 sequences are SGHRS and YFSETQ. The CDR3 spans 14 residues. Unmatched junction bases numbered 7, after V lost 5 bases and J lost 5 bases. The CDR3 loop reads CASRFGTGVDEQYF. The DNA for the CDR3 is TGCGCCAGCAGGTTTGGGACAGGGGTTGACGAGCAGTACTTC. Full variable domain (missing parts from reference TRBV5-1 and TRBJ2-7): KAGVTQTPRYLIKTRGQQVTLSCSPISGHRSVSWYQQTPGQGLQFLFEYFSETQRNKGNFPGRFSGRQFSNSRSEMNVSTLELGDSALYLCASRFGTGVDEQYFGPGTRLTVT.

V gene TRBV20-1 combines with J gene TRBJ2-3; D gene unclear. CDR3 length equals 10 residues. CDR1 and CDR2 (germline): DFQATT, SNEGSKA (reference sequence). CDR3: CSLGTDTQYF. The CDR3 DNA is TGCAGCCTTGGCACAGATACGCAGTATTTT.

The chain has TRBV7-9 and TRBJ1-1; D not certain. Trimming stripped 2 bases from V and 6 bases from J, with 10 bases between. CDR3 size: 13 residues. CDR1 and CDR2 from the germline V gene are SEHNR and FQNEAQ (reference sequence). CDR3 in amino acids: CASSLYERSEAFF. DNA of the CDR3: TGTGCCAGCAGCTTATACGAGAGGTCTGAAGCTTTCTTT. The variable domain in full, with the rest retrieved from reference TRBV7-9 and TRBJ1-1, is DTGVSQNPRHKITKRGQNVTFRCDPISEHNRLYWYRQTLGQGPEFLTYFQNEAQLEKSRLLSDRFSAERPKGSFSTLEIQRTEQGDSAMYLCASSLYERSEAFFGQGTRLTVV.

The chain combines TRBV1 with TRBJ2-7; the DNA was not compared with TRBD2, the D call given in the table. TRBV1 is a recognized pseudogene. CDR3 length: 18 amino acids. CDR3 nucleotides: TGCACCAGCAGCCAAGATATCGGCGGGAGGCCTCTTTCCTACGAGCAGTACTTC. Amino acid sequence: CTSSQDIGGRPLSYEQYF.

The J gene is TRBJ2-7, the V gene TRBV7-2, with TRBD2 matching 11 bases. The CDR3 totals 15 residues. V lost 5 bases and J lost 5; bases outside the gene matches: 8. Looked up from germline, CDR1 is SGHTA and CDR2 is FQGNSA. CDR3 sequence reads: CASSVLAGGRHEQYF. The CDR3 DNA reads as TGTGCCAGCAGCGTTTTAGCGGGGGGGCGACACGAGCAGTACTTC.

On this clone itself: Germline and junction disagree at one end, which may indicate a read error. The chain uses TRBV6-5 and TRBJ1-2; 10 positions agree with TRBD1. Germline loops: CDR1 MNHEY, CDR2 SVGAGI. There are 15 residues in the CDR3. CDR3 DNA sequence: TGTGCCAGCAGCTACTCCGGGACAGGGGTCTATGGCTACACCTTC. Translated, it gives CASSYSGTGVYGYTF.

The chain employs TRBV12-5 and TRBJ2-1; D might be TRBD1 (5 bases). Germline values: CDR1 LGHNT, CDR2 FRNRAP. Trimming shortened V by 8 bases and J by 2 bases, and 19 bases separated the two germline ends. The CDR3 runs to 16 residues. CDR3 sequence (DNA): TGTGCTAGTAAAGGGGCTGGGCAGGGTCCCTACAATGAGCAGTTCTTC. This sequence encodes CASKGAGQGPYNEQFF.

This clone has just one count. The genes are TRBV15 and TRBJ2-5, with D possibly matching TRBD1 (6 bases). Deletions cut 1 base from V and 2 bases from J, with 11 bases between. CDR3 length equals 15 residues. Germline V gene sequence: CDR1 LNHNV, CDR2 YYDKDF (reference sequence). CDR3 amino acids: CATSRGTDSQETQYF. The CDR3 DNA sequence: TGTGCCACCAGCAGAGGTACGGACAGTCAAGAGACCCAGTACTTC.

The chain employs TRBV7-2 and TRBJ1-2, with D possibly matching TRBD1 (5 bases). Germline V gene sequence: CDR1 SGHTA, CDR2 FQGNSA. V was trimmed by 5 bases and J by 5 bases, leaving 21 bases between them. CDR3 size: 16 residues. In nucleotides, the CDR3 is TGTGCCAGCAGCCCTAGGAAAGGCAGGGTTAGTTATGGCTACACCTTC. It codes for CASSPRKGRVSYGYTF.

This clone was seen more than once but under ten times. The V and J genes are TRBV19 and TRBJ1-5; the D is unclear. The CDR3 loop spans 16 amino acids. The germline V gene has CDR1 LNHDA and CDR2 SQIVND (reference sequence). V lost 0 bases to trimming and J lost 7 bases, with 16 bases between them. This CDR3 reads CASSIEDRRLNQPQHF. CDR3 DNA sequence: TGTGCCAGTAGTATAGAAGATCGGCGGCTGAACCAGCCCCAGCATTTT.

The rearrangement uses TRBV13 and TRBJ2-7; D is unclear. CDR1 is PRHDT, CDR2 FYEKMQ, per germline (reference sequence). The CDR3 extends over 13 amino acids. V shed 4 bases and J shed 0 bases, with 7 bases lying between them. The chain's CDR3 is CASSSTSSYEQYF. The DNA for the CDR3 is TGTGCCAGCAGCTCCACGAGCTCCTACGAGCAGTACTTC.

This rearrangement joins TRBV11-3 to TRBJ2-1, with D possibly TRBD2 on 6 matching bases. This CDR3 contains 14 residues. Germline V gene sequence: CDR1 SGHNT, CDR2 YENEEA. V shed 1 base and J shed 6 bases, with 10 bases lying between them. The CDR3 loop is CASSLGGDFNEQFF. The CDR3 bases are TGTGCCAGCAGCTTAGGGGGGGACTTCAATGAGCAGTTCTTC.

The CDR3 DNA sequence: TGTGCCAGCACCCATCGGACAGGGGGCTCTCCGAGCGGCTACACCTTC. Protein: CASTHRTGGSPSGYTF. The V call is TRBV27, the J call TRBJ1-2; 11 bases match TRBD1. Germline V gene data show CDR1 as MNHEY and CDR2 as SMNVEV (reference sequence). This CDR3 has 16 amino acids. Unmatched junction bases numbered 15, after V lost 7 bases and J lost 8 bases.

The rearrangement links TRBV11-2 to TRBJ2-7; 10 nucleotides match TRBD1. J lost 3 bases, V lost 4 bases, and 15 bases had no gene match. Looked up from germline, CDR1 is SGHAT and CDR2 is FQNNGV. CDR3 length: 18 residues. The CDR3 loop is CASSWDRGLRKLHYEQYF. In nucleotides, the CDR3 is TGTGCCAGCAGCTGGGACAGGGGTCTTCGTAAGCTCCACTACGAGCAGTACTTC.

The gene calls are TRBV19 and TRBJ1-4; 9 bases match TRBD1. The CDR3 covers 14 residues. The germline CDR1 and CDR2 sequences are LNHDA and SQIVND (reference sequence). V gave up 7 bases and J gave up 6 bases; unmatched junction bases: 6. The CDR3 DNA reads TGTGCCAGTACCGACAGGGGGAGATATGAAAAACTGTTTTTT. This gives the protein CASTDRGRYEKLFF.

Of note for this clone: One end of the junction does not line up with germline, which may come from a read error. The genes are TRBV27 and TRBJ2-4, with D possibly matching TRBD2 (6 bases). CDR1 is MNHEY, CDR2 SMNVEV, per germline (reference sequence). This CDR3 has 12 residues. CDR3 loop: CASTRGEDRRHF. CDR3 DNA sequence: TGTGCCAGCACCCGTGGGGAGGATAGAAGGCACTTC.

The chain has TRBV27 and TRBJ1-5; tentatively, D is TRBD1 (6 bases). Trimming took off 5 bases at V and 0 bases at J, with 11 bases between the two ends. CDR1 and CDR2 (germline): MNHEY, SMNVEV (reference sequence). This CDR3 comprises 15 residues. CDR3 in amino acids: CASSPQGYSNQPQHF. The DNA for the CDR3 is TGTGCCAGCAGTCCGCAGGGGTATAGCAATCAGCCCCAGCATTTT.

The V call is TRBV19, the J call TRBJ1-4, with 8 bases matching TRBD1. The CDR3 consists of 15 residues. The germline V gene encodes CDR1 LNHDA and CDR2 SQIVND (reference sequence). V gave up 7 bases and J gave up 2 bases; unmatched junction bases: 6. This chain's CDR3 is CASTSRQGTNEKLFF. DNA of the CDR3: TGTGCCAGTACTTCGCGACAGGGGACTAATGAAAAACTGTTTTTT.

The rearrangement joins TRBV10-3 to TRBJ1-2; 9 nucleotides agree with TRBD1. With 6 bases clipped from V and 5 bases from J, the junction kept 10 bases outside the gene matches. Germline V gene sequence: CDR1 ENHRY, CDR2 SYGVKD. The CDR3 runs 15 residues. The CDR3 spells CAISETGQGYYGYTF. The DNA for the CDR3 is TGTGCCATCAGCGAAACGGGACAGGGTTATTATGGCTACACCTTC.

The rearrangement links TRBV25-1 to TRBJ2-1; a weak D match, TRBD2 (6 bases). Germline V gene lookup returns CDR1 MGHDK and CDR2 SYGVNS. There are 16 residues in the CDR3. The V end was cut by 3 bases, the J end by 4 bases, with 16 bases between. The CDR3 DNA is TGTGCCAGCAGTGACCCGGGACTGGAACGTTACAATGAGCAGTTCTTC. Translated, it gives CASSDPGLERYNEQFF.

Only one count was recorded for this clone. The rearrangement links TRBV30 to TRBJ1-1; 8 bases align to TRBD1. Per the germline V gene, CDR1 is GTSNPN and CDR2 is SVGIG (reference sequence). The J segment lost 4 bases and the V segment lost 5 bases, leaving 3 bases of the junction unmatched. The CDR3 has 12 amino acids. The CDR3 coding sequence is TGTGCCTGGGGACAGGGAACCACTGAAGCTTTCTTT. This codes for CAWGQGTTEAFF.

The V and J genes are TRBV19 and TRBJ1-2; D perhaps matches TRBD1 (6 bases). The ends were cut back, 5 bases at V and 8 bases at J, with 21 bases in the middle. The CDR3 consists of 15 residues. CDR1 and CDR2 (germline): LNHDA, SQIVND (reference sequence). CDR3 bases: TGTGCCAGTAGTGCGTCAGGGGCAGATCGAGACGGCTACACCTTC. Amino acids: CASSASGADRDGYTF. Full variable domain (outside the CDR3, taken from reference TRBV19 and TRBJ1-2): DGGITQSPKYLFRKEGQNVTLSCEQNLNHDAMYWYRQDPGQGLRLIYYSQIVNDFQKGDIAEGYSVSREKKESFPLTVTSAQKNPTAFYLCASSASGADRDGYTFGSGTRLTVV.

This clone was seen a few times. The chain links TRBV19 to TRBJ1-1, with unresolved D. The CDR3 spans 13 residues. Trimming pared 10 bases from V and 1 base from J, leaving 13 bases between. Germline V gene lookup returns CDR1 LNHDA and CDR2 SQIVND (reference sequence). CDR3 coding DNA: TGTGCCATTCTTGTAGGGAGGAACACTGAAGCTTTCTTT. Translated, it gives CAILVGRNTEAFF.